The rows below give T cell receptor beta chains drawn from one sample of a study of shared clonotypes between healthy human individuals. Measured with immunoSEQ multiplex PCR; TCRdb has only the in-frame clones, and not every one. The sample consists of about 650,000 clones, 95% to 96% of them appearing once. The sequenced sample consisted of naive CD8+ T cells sorted from blood. The source of these receptors is a woman between 25 and 40 years old in good health. CDR3s include the opening cysteine and the closing phenylalanine or tryptophan. D genes are given only for firm matches. Some rows have no size entry. The others give once, few or many, or a class for an expanded clone.

>.|TRBV10-3|TRBJ2-1|.
CAVGTTGNEQFF
TGTGCCGTAGGAACTACAGGGAATGAGCAGTTCTTC
>.|TRBV29-1|TRBJ1-1|.
CSVGGGRMNTEAFF
TGCAGCGTTGGGGGGGGACGGATGAACACTGAAGCTTTCTTT
>.|TRBV6-8|TRBJ2-1|.
CASKIRRGSTDEQFF
TGTGCCAGCAAAATCCGGAGGGGGAGTACCGATGAGCAGTTCTTC
>.|TRBV18|TRBJ2-7|.
CASSPAASSYEQYF
TGTGCCAGCTCACCGGCAGCCAGCTCCTACGAGCAGTACTTC
>TRBD1|TRBV2|TRBJ1-2|.
CASSPGQGVSYGYTF
TGTGCCAGCAGTCCAGGACAGGGGGTCTCCTATGGCTACACCTTC
>.|TRBV19|TRBJ1-5|.
CASSMGHKDRPQHF
TGTGCCAGTAGTATGGGTCACAAAGACCGGCCCCAGCATTTT
>.|TRBV9|TRBJ2-1|.
CASSVAEPAYNEQFF
TGTGCCAGCAGCGTAGCCGAGCCCGCCTACAATGAGCAGTTCTTC
>TRBD1|TRBV7-9|TRBJ2-7|.
CASSLSTGYEQYF
TGTGCCAGCAGCTTATCGACAGGGTACGAGCAGTACTTC
>.|TRBV5-1|TRBJ2-5|.
CAIRQDSGPGETQYF
TGCGCCATAAGACAGGACTCGGGCCCCGGAGAGACCCAGTACTTC
>TRBD1|TRBV4-1|TRBJ1-2|.
CASSRGDRGYTF
TGCGCCAGCAGCCGCGGGGACAGGGGTTACACCTTC
>TRBD1|TRBV27|TRBJ1-2|.
CASSPTLTGQIYGYTF
TGTGCCAGCAGTCCGACCTTGACAGGGCAGATTTATGGCTACACCTTC
>.|TRBV7-9|TRBJ2-1|.
CASSVGTIGQFF
TGTGCCAGCAGCGTGGGGACGATTGGGCAGTTCTTC
>.|TRBV5-1|TRBJ1-1|.
CASSLGQLTEAFF
TGCGCCAGCAGCTTGGGACAGCTCACTGAAGCTTTCTTT
>.|TRBV28|TRBJ2-7|.
CASSFSTGTDYEQYF
TGTGCCAGCAGTTTCTCAACCGGGACTGACTACGAGCAGTACTTC
>TRBD1|TRBV27|TRBJ2-7|.
CASSLTGDHEQYF
TGTGCCAGCAGTTTAACAGGGGACCACGAGCAGTACTTC
>.|TRBV10-2|TRBJ2-1|.
CASSHVGVYNEQFF
TGCGCCAGCAGTCACGTTGGTGTGTACAATGAGCAGTTCTTC
>TRBD2|TRBV19|TRBJ2-7|.
CASRGLASEQYF
TGTGCCAGTAGGGGACTAGCGAGCGAGCAGTACTTC
>.|TRBV7-9|TRBJ1-5|.
CASSPIGVLQPQHF
TGTGCCAGCAGCCCCATCGGGGTTTTACAGCCCCAGCATTTT
>.|TRBV6-5|TRBJ1-2|.
CASRYSYGYTF
TGTGCCAGCAGGTACAGCTATGGCTACACCTTC
>TRBD1|TRBV2|TRBJ1-1|once
CASSEYRGGTEAFF
TGTGCCAGCAGTGAATACAGGGGAGGCACTGAAGCTTTCTTT
>.|TRBV28|TRBJ2-3|.
CASSFPDRFSSTDTQYF
TGTGCCAGCAGTTTCCCTGACAGGTTTTCTAGCACAGATACGCAGTATTTT
>.|TRBV9|TRBJ2-2|.
CASSVGVGTGELFF
TGTGCCAGCAGCGTTGGGGTGGGAACCGGGGAGCTGTTTTTT
>.|TRBV30|TRBJ2-7|.
CAWSSGYEQYF
TGTGCCTGGAGTAGCGGGTACGAGCAGTACTTC
>.|TRBV27|TRBJ2-7|.
CASSFGDEQYF
TGTGCCAGCAGTTTCGGGGACGAGCAGTACTTC
>TRBD2|TRBV6-1|TRBJ2-7|.
CASTSGSSYEQYF
TGTGCCAGTACGAGCGGGAGCTCCTACGAGCAGTACTTC
>TRBD1|TRBV6-1|TRBJ2-5|.
CASSEEGAGWEQYF
TGTGCCAGCAGTGAAGAGGGGGCAGGGTGGGAGCAGTACTTC
>.|TRBV28|TRBJ2-7|once
CASSFAVEQYF
TGTGCCAGCAGTTTCGCGGTCGAGCAGTACTTC
>TRBD2|TRBV28|TRBJ2-5|.
CASSLELAGGQETQYF
TGTGCCAGCAGTTTAGAACTAGCGGGAGGTCAGGAGACCCAGTACTTC
>.|TRBV19|TRBJ2-5|.
CASGTRERGETQYF
TGTGCCAGTGGTACCAGGGAGAGGGGTGAGACCCAGTACTTC
>.|TRBV7-4|TRBJ2-7|.
CASSRPSPGSSKYEQYF
TGTGCCAGCAGCCGGCCCTCTCCAGGAAGCTCGAAATACGAGCAGTACTTC
>TRBD1|TRBV19|TRBJ2-1|.
CASSIDPIRQGSYNEQFF
TGTGCCAGTAGTATAGACCCAATCCGACAGGGATCCTACAATGAGCAGTTCTTC
>.|TRBV19|TRBJ1-1|.
CASSIGPKRAAFF
TGTGCCAGTAGTATAGGCCCTAAGCGGGCAGCTTTCTTT
>TRBD2|TRBV29-1|TRBJ2-1|.
CSAERDSYNEQFF
TGCAGCGCAGAGCGGGACTCCTACAATGAGCAGTTCTTC
>TRBD1|TRBV5-5|TRBJ2-7|.
CASSLAMDRVDEQYF
TGTGCCAGCAGCTTGGCGATGGACAGGGTTGACGAGCAGTACTTC
>TRBD2|TRBV27|TRBJ2-7|.
CASGPGLAYEQYF
TGTGCCAGCGGACCCGGACTAGCCTACGAGCAGTACTTC
>TRBD2|TRBV27|TRBJ2-7|.
CASSLGGSYEQYF
TGTGCCAGCAGTTTGGGGGGGTCCTACGAGCAGTACTTC
>.|TRBV27|TRBJ2-2|.
CASSPNSGVPTGELFF
TGTGCCAGCAGTCCCAATAGTGGGGTTCCCACCGGGGAGCTGTTTTTT
>.|TRBV12-5|TRBJ2-1|.
CASGLSYIGGGSYNEQFF
TGTGCTAGTGGTTTGTCATACATCGGGGGCGGATCCTACAATGAGCAGTTCTTC
>.|TRBV6-1|TRBJ2-7|once
CASSDMGYEQYF
TGTGCCAGCAGTGATATGGGGTACGAGCAGTACTTC
>.|TRBV7-8|TRBJ1-2|.
CASSLEFGGGPNYGYTF
TGTGCCAGCAGCTTAGAGTTTGGCGGGGGACCTAACTATGGCTACACCTTC
>TRBD2|TRBV7-8|TRBJ2-5|.
CASSSGGFTETQYF
TGTGCCAGCAGCTCGGGGGGGTTTACGGAGACCCAGTACTTC
>.|TRBV25-1|TRBJ2-1|.
CASSESGRSSGSYNEQFF
TGTGCCAGCAGTGAGAGTGGCAGGTCCTCGGGCTCCTACAATGAGCAGTTCTTC
>.|TRBV29-1|TRBJ2-7|once
CSVDEGTTDEQYF
TGCAGCGTTGACGAGGGGACGACCGACGAGCAGTACTTC
>TRBD2|TRBV6-5|TRBJ2-1|.
CASSYSLSGGNEQFF
TGTGCCAGCAGTTACTCTCTTAGCGGGGGTAATGAGCAGTTCTTC